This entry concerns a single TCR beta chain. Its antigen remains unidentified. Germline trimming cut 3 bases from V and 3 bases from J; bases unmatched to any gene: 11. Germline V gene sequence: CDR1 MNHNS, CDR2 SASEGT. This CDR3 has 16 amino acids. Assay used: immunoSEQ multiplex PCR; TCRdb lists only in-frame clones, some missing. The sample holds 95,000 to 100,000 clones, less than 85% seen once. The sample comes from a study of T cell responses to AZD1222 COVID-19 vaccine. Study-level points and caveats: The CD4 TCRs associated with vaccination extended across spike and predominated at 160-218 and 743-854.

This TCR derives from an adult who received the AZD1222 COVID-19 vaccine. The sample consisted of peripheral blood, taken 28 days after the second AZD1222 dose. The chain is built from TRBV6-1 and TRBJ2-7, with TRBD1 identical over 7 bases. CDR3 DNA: TGTGCCAGCAGTGAGAGCCAGAGAGACAGGGTCTACGAGCAGTACTTC. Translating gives CASSESQRDRVYEQYF.